Included here is one TCR beta chain sequence, with context. Its antigen is still unknown. Base qualities are not provided; no much larger clone lies one nucleotide away. At the junction V is shortened by 10 bases and J by 0 bases; bases outside the gene matches: 4. The CDR3 measures 14 amino acids from cysteine to phenylalanine. This entry keeps only the CDR3 DNA: 42 bases, framed from base 1. CDR1 and CDR2 are drawn from the germline V gene (reference sequence): MNHEY, SMNVEV. The sample is drawn from a study of cytomegalovirus exposure and HLA in healthy donors (dated by TCRdb to between 2016 and 2019). A note on the overall study: In an earlier analysis of several hundred of the donors, 276 Gb of sequence data and 117 million unique TCR beta sequences from about 190 million T cells were reported. An early release that covered approximately 600 HLA-typed donors contained approximately 300 gigabases of sequencing data and 85 million to 100 million unique TCR sequences. Of the roughly 390 genotyped donors, 65% to 90% fell in the genetic ancestry cluster associated with self-reported Caucasian donors. The study was designed to test whether signatures of past pathogen exposure could be identified by cataloging public T cell receptors. The T cell repertoires of under 700 subjects were profiled by immunosequencing and related to cytomegalovirus serostatus. A separate validation cohort of about 110 different subjects was used in addition to the roughly 720-subject first cohort. High-throughput TCR immunosequencing, statistical association of individual TCRs with disease status, and machine learning were combined to predict cytomegalovirus infection status. A later analysis re-analyzed previously published TCR beta repertoires from hundreds of donors and added high-resolution HLA genotyping to study TCR occurrence patterns. Rather than drawing on any new phenotypic data, the later analysis identified candidate immune exposures from TCR beta sequences and the way those sequences occurred across donors. An earlier analysis of 450 to 750 of the donors used high-throughput TCR beta sequencing to judge whether each TCR beta V gene segment behaved as functional or pseudogenic. Donor age, sex, ethnicity and CMV serostatus were compiled alongside the repertoire data. A later genetic analysis used genome-wide SNP genotypes for about 65% of the 666 donors, treating that subset as a discovery cohort. Every repertoire in the discovery cohort had been generated on one and the same sequencing platform. HLA typing covered class I and class II loci at four-digit resolution. The number of donors typed differed by locus, with about 629-630 for A, B, C, DRB1 and DQB1, around 520 for DQA1, 600 to 610 for DPA1, and some 440 for DPB1. Several DR-DQ haplotypes were handled as single units for association and clustering because linkage in the cohort was strong. Across about 380 genotyped donors of the cohort, an average of about 240,000 unique TCR beta nucleotide sequences per donor were sequenced, and approximately 19% of those sequences were non-productive. General study outcomes and caveats: Three of the identified cytomegalovirus-associated TCR beta chains were confirmed in vitro to be specific for cytomegalovirus antigens. Seventeen rarely observed V segments, including chromosome 9 orphons, were excluded from the earlier analysis of several hundred of the donors because counts were too low. Strong co-occurrence of HLA alleles, especially DR and DQ, made assigning TCR associations to individual alleles difficult. According to a later analysis, TCR association rates differed among HLA loci, with DRB1 alleles showing the most associated TCRs and HLA-C alleles showing the fewest. In a later analysis, several top co-occurrence clusters were reported to appear linked to parvovirus B19, influenza, CMV and Epstein-Barr virus. Roughly uniform sequencing depth across donors was assumed in presence/absence analyses, although this assumption may not hold. Compared with equally common non-associated chains, HLA-associated TCR beta chains in a later analysis were more clonally expanded and had lower generation probabilities. Only TCR beta chains were sequenced in this cohort, and the absence of alpha or paired-chain data limited detectable features. The authors suggested that the approach could potentially be generalized to other disease states and immunological phenotypes. In a later genetic analysis, fewer N-insertions in productive TCRs were reported among donors in an Asian-associated ancestry cluster than the approximately 670-donor mean. In a later analysis, 16,951 TCR beta sequences were associated with specific HLA alleles at a false discovery rate of 0.05. A total of fewer than 200 TCR beta chains were listed by the study as associated with cytomegalovirus. The 87-base-pair reads could not distinguish some IMGT-functional V segments, including TRBV6-2 and TRBV6-3, so those segments were excluded. A further reported finding was that TCR beta sequences accurately predicted the HLA-A and HLA-B alleles for most subjects in the first cohort. Because HLA typing was unavailable for some donors at each locus, only the typed subset was used in association tests. The only immune exposure information available for the cohort was CMV serostatus. A group of highly shared sequence variants was considered likely to be a technical artifact of the sequencing pipeline. Broadly in line with IMGT annotations, most TCR beta V segments showed up in productive rearrangements about 87% or about 30% of the time in an earlier analysis of 450 to 600 of the donors. Correlated functional status among segregating V segments might reflect linkage disequilibrium, but an unknown experimental factor could not be ruled out. V-gene and J-gene trimming of TCR beta chains was associated with a missense DCLRE1C variant in a later genetic analysis, and the association was replicated in an independent cohort. While some public TCRs were present in many individuals, most TCR sequences turned up only very rarely across donors. Most CMV-associated TCR beta chains appeared to be HLA-restricted in a later analysis, and the HLA associations seemed to be driven largely by CMV exposure. The classifier was reported to diagnose cytomegalovirus status with high specificity and sensitivity in both the original and validation cohorts.

The library relied on the immunoSEQ multiplex PCR assay. A mixture of 60 forward primers for TCR Vbeta segments and 13 reverse primers for TCR Jbeta segments was used in the multiplex PCR. Amplification of the CDR3 region of rearranged TCR beta genes was performed with a multiplex PCR assay on genomic DNA. On the Illumina HiSeq System, the amplified TCR beta libraries were sequenced as 87-base-pair reads. The original methods were these. In a later analysis, approximately 74 million unique TCR beta chains were counted across the roughly 670 repertoires, and approximately 9.9 million of these chains were shared by at least two donors. Raw reads were error-corrected and collapsed into unique sequences by a nearest-neighbor algorithm in which closely related sequences were merged to remove PCR and sequencing errors. Alignment of CDR3 sequences to IMGT reference sequences was used to assign V, D and J gene segments. For a sequence to be retained, a match of at least six nucleotides to both a V gene segment and a J gene segment was required. A rearrangement counted as productive if the CDR3 had no stop codons and remained in frame with V and J, and every other rearrangement counted as non-productive. CDR3 was defined according to IMGT convention as the region running from the second conserved V-encoded cysteine to the conserved J-encoded phenylalanine. The earlier analysis of 500 to 600 of the donors excluded sequences that lacked an unambiguous match to a single V gene segment. An earlier analysis of some 500 of the donors classified V segments as functional when productive rearrangements were above 56.7% and as segregating when the standard deviation between donors was above 5%. A statistical classification framework was developed to diagnose cytomegalovirus status using the catalog of TCR beta chain sequences. In a later analysis, TCR nucleotide sequences were compared against IMGT/GENE-DB human TR gene sequences so that V and J genes could be assigned. A later analysis assigned CDR3 sequences and most-parsimonious VDJ recombination scenarios with the TCRdist pipeline. A later analysis defined each TCR beta chain by its CDR3 amino acid sequence plus V-gene family, and excluded reads lacking a unique V-gene family. A later analysis removed several hundred highly shared, low-generation-probability nucleotide sequences to deal with suspected cross-contamination and a sequencing artifact. In a later analysis, a clonal expansion index for each public chain was calculated from normalized within-repertoire ranks of inferred template counts. In a later analysis, generation probabilities were computed with a VDJ recombination model fitted to out-of-frame rearrangements, and the resulting probabilities were checked against IGoR. In a later analysis, hypergeometric tests were used to score TCR-TCR, TCR-HLA and TCR-CMV co-occurrence, with a repertoire-size bias correction applied to TCR pairs. To estimate false discovery rates, a later analysis permuted the HLA or CMV assignments 20 times. A later analysis grouped co-occurring TCRs with DBSCAN, adding TCRdist sequence similarity when clustering within HLA-allele-positive subsets. Repertoires with fewer than 30,000 or more than 120,000 public chains were left out of co-occurrence clustering, as were roughly five repertoires with anomalous nucleotide sharing. As stored in TCRdb, this immuneACCESS dataset retains in-frame rearrangements with V and J assigned. A fraction of the clones does not appear; measured against another copy, unresolved V genes explain less than half of the discrepancy, and the remainder lacks a known reason. The DNA gave D and trimming, while V, J and clone size come from that table. The sample table contains approximately 130,000 clones; only one count was recorded for about 86% of them. 5.2% of the sample belongs to the ten largest clones.

The cohort comprised hundreds of healthy bone marrow donors. Cohort members were all nominally healthy when sampled, although unrecorded immune exposures were likely present. The donor tested CMV seronegative, placing the donor among the 350 to 400 seronegative members of the cohort. A peripheral blood sample was collected from each donor, and TCR beta sequencing was performed on peripheral blood mononuclear cells. Genomic DNA extraction from the blood cell samples was performed with the Qiagen DNeasy Blood Extraction Kit. The specimen sequenced was PBMCs. The source of this sequence is a woman aged 25 to 39 in good health and CMV-seronegative. The chain employs TRBV27 and TRBJ2-1, and 9 junctional nucleotides match TRBD2. The DNA sequence is given as TGTGCCACCCGGGGACTAGCCTCCTACAATGAGCAGTTCTTC. Its coded protein is CATRGLASYNEQFF.